This T cell receptor (beta chain) was captured in a study of regulatory T cells in long-lasting Graves disease (dated by TCRdb to the early 2020s). As for the study more broadly: Antithyroid drugs had been taken for less than 3 months by newly diagnosed Graves' disease patients. The study was conducted in China and was registered as a clinical trial. A total of roughly 35 samples underwent TCR sequencing: around 13 from persistent and about 20 from newly diagnosed Graves' disease patients. Persistent Graves' disease patients were compared with newly diagnosed Graves' disease patients by peripheral blood TCR sequencing and RNA sequencing. Points the paper makes about the study in general: The authors noted that the small sample size was a limitation that may lower accuracy. Sequencing and analysis were restricted to the TCR beta chain. The study examined only peripheral blood because the primary lesion, thyroid tissue, could not be accessed. Compared with newly diagnosed patients, patients with persistent Graves' disease had lower TCR Shannon entropy and fewer highly expanded clones, which suggests clonal expansion. Preferential use of TRBV28, TRBJ1-2 and TRBJ2-5 was observed in persistent disease, whereas TRBV20-1 and TRBJ2-1 were favored in newly diagnosed disease. Persistent patients shared more public clonotypes among themselves (approximately 2,500) than newly diagnosed patients did (more than 850).

Read against the paper, the sample's time point label means: newly diagnosed GD, antithyroid drugs for less than 3 months. For both TCR sequencing and RNA sequencing, RNA was extracted from PBMCs in TRIzol. The diagnosis of Graves' disease followed American Thyroid Association guidelines. Recruitment of patients was carried out at an endocrinology department in Xi'an, China. Each patient gave about 8.1 milliliters of peripheral blood, collected in an EDTA anticoagulant tube. Ficoll Paque Plus density gradient separation was used to isolate PBMCs, and no further T cell sorting was done. RNA quality was checked with an Agilent 2100 Bioanalyzer and agarose gel, and concentration with a NanoDrop 2000. Libraries were made using multiplex PCR. These reads were obtained on an Illumina HiSeq 4000. iRepertoire HTBI primers and Arm-PCR amplification of CDR3 regions were used to construct TCR beta libraries. PCR products were gel purified before sequencing. The authors processed their data as follows. A total of around 66 TRBV and 14 TRBJ segments were identified across samples and were used for gene usage analysis of CDR3 amino acid clonotypes. COPE and FqMerger were used to merge the filtered high-quality paired reads into contigs. BLAST was used to align contigs to IMGT TRBV, TRBD and TRBJ reference genes, and CDR3 was defined according to IMGT. Any clonotype with a frequency above 0.1% was classified as a highly expanded clone. Shannon entropy served as the measure of repertoire diversity, while the Gini coefficient captured V-J evenness. A clonotype was considered public if more than one individual shared it. Through fastp at Q25 and MiXCR, TCRdb rebuilt clones from the public reads, retaining in-frame beta chains. Identical CDR3 proteins give one entry, which carries the most common genes and DNA. The V and J calls and clone size come from TCRdb's table, not from the authors' own analysis. Here the sample has under 400,000 distinct CDR3 sequences; over 15% occur a single time. Jointly, the top ten make up 25% to 30% of the sample.

At least ten counts were recorded for this clonotype. What antigen it recognizes has not been identified. No much larger clonotype is one base removed from it; base qualities were not supplied. The germline V gene supplies CDR1 SGHAT and CDR2 FQNNGV. Spanning cysteine to phenylalanine, the CDR3 consists of 15 amino acids. The read is trimmed to its CDR3 DNA, 45 bases read in frame from base 1. The junction shows trimming of 6 bases on V and 5 bases on J, plus 17 bases between the germline ends. These data also formed part of another study, on T cells in Graves' hyperthyroidism and ophthalmopathy. The second study's paper adds: Graves' hyperthyroidism was defined as stable when no progression to ophthalmopathy occurred over 18 months of follow-up. The hyperthyroidism patients were between 18 and 65 years old and newly diagnosed, with a disease duration of less than 2 months. Patients with uncontrolled infections, other autoimmune diseases, pregnancy or lactation were excluded. Diagnoses relied on clinical symptoms, serum thyroxine and TRAb, thyroid ultrasound and orbital computed tomography. A first-round RT-PCR of the TCR CDR3 used the HTBI primer set with the Qiagen OneStep RT-PCR kit. Most expanded thyroid clonotypes (frequency above 0.001) were also found in blood, which suggests that blood repertoires may mirror thyroid immune responses. A 13 V-J signature model separated ophthalmopathy from stable hyperthyroidism, with approximately 86% sensitivity and 81.08% specificity in cross-validation and 80%/75% in testing. In validation, the model predicted progression to ophthalmopathy with approximately 70% sensitivity and over 72% specificity, a median of 6.5 months before onset. To identify distinguishing TCR V-J signatures, a discovery cohort of 100 or so patients was used, comprising fewer than 45 with Graves' ophthalmopathy and approximately 57 with stable Graves' hyperthyroidism. An independent validation cohort of fewer than 20 hyperthyroidism patients and approximately 16 patients who later progressed to ophthalmopathy tested prospective prediction of ophthalmopathy. The approximately 97 discovery patients were randomly divided into training and test sets at a 7:3 ratio. The study also compared thyroid tissue and blood T-cell repertoires from more than five Graves' hyperthyroidism patients. After blood sampling, hyperthyroidism patients were treated with methimazole at a starting dose of 30 mg daily, and ophthalmopathy patients were treated with high-dose intravenous methylprednisolone. Libraries were constructed in a second round of multiplex PCR, after which size selection and purification were performed. Libraries were sequenced paired-end with 100 bp reads on an Illumina HiSeq2000. SOAPnuke was used to process the raw data, removing reads that contained adapters or uncalled bases, had a mean Phred below 15, or lacked an exact match to the constant primer or identifier. COPE v1.2.5 was used to merge high-quality paired reads, and clonotypes were defined as unique nucleotide sequences. MiTCR v1.1 was used to align the clonotypes against IMGT TRBV, TRBD and TRBJ reference segments. Analysis was restricted to V-J combinations with a frequency above 0.0001, which covered 99% to 99.2% of repertoires. A TCS score was defined as the ratio between F50 (clonal expansion) and ExV (chaos), using BLOSUM62-based TCRdist between CDR3 peptides within each V-J. Welch's t-statistics and random forest reduced 500 to 650 V-J features to roughly 13, which were used in a naive Bayes classifier (R e1071). No statistical method was used to set the sample size in advance, and investigators knew the group allocation. According to the paper, TCR Vbeta CDR3 sequencing was carried out on some 140 peripheral blood samples, which came from under 50 ophthalmopathy, roughly 75 hyperthyroidism and roughly 17 progressor patients.

The material was peripheral blood mononuclear cells (PBMCs), obtained at new diagnosis, from a patient treated with antithyroid drugs. The sequence was collected from a man aged 35-49 years with Graves disease. Donor details come from another sample of the same person, matched by shared clones. The V and J genes are TRBV11-2 and TRBJ2-1, with no reliable assignment of the D segment. The nucleotide sequence reads TGTGCCAGCAGTTACTGGCTGATTAAAAACAATGAGCAGTTCTTC. It translates as CASSYWLIKNNEQFF.